This T cell receptor beta chain was obtained from a study of T cell responses to AZD1222 COVID-19 vaccine. The CDR3 extends over 14 amino acids. The V gene's germline CDR1 is MNHEY and CDR2 SMNVEV (reference sequence). Trimming took 2 bases from V and 2 from J, leaving 7 bases between them. Sequenced by immunoSEQ multiplex PCR; TCRdb stores in-frame clones only, minus some. This table holds 150,000 or so clones, around 94% found once. V is TRBV27 and J is TRBJ2-1; D remains ambiguous. The receptor was isolated from an adult who received the AZD1222 COVID-19 vaccine. The sequencing here drew on peripheral blood, taken 28 days after the second AZD1222 dose. The CDR3, as DNA: TGTGCCAGCAGTTTAGGAGCTGCCTACAATGAGCAGTTCTTC. This encodes CASSLGAAYNEQFF.